The rows below give T cell receptor beta chains drawn from one sample of a study of blood T cells in healthy people across ages. In TCRdb, the 5' RACE reads were re-called with MiXCR into one record per CDR3 protein. The sample has 600,000 or so distinct CDR3 sequences, about 30% seen once. Sequencing was performed on blood. The origin of the receptors is an elderly woman in good health. Each CDR3 is given with its conserved first and last residue. Each record gives: D gene, clone size, V gene, J gene, CDR3 protein, CDR3 DNA. The D gene is left open where the match is weak. The size entry is marked missing in some rows and otherwise reads once, few, many or a size class.

-	few	TRBV27	TRBJ1-6	CASSLGQGTYNSPLHF	TGTGCCAGCAGTTTGGGTCAGGGGACCTATAATTCACCCCTCCACTTT
TRBD1	many	TRBV10-3	TRBJ1-2	CAINSGTGNYGYTF	TGTGCCATCAATTCCGGGACAGGGAACTATGGCTACACCTTC
-	-	TRBV20-1	TRBJ2-1	CSARKRLSSYNEQFF	TGCAGTGCTAGGAAGCGCCTGAGCTCCTACAATGAGCAGTTCTTC
TRBD1	-	TRBV4-1	TRBJ1-2	CASSHQGGRGYGYTF	TGCGCCAGCAGCCATCAGGGGGGTCGGGGCTATGGCTACACCTTC
-	few	TRBV6-5	TRBJ2-7	CASSHSPGQFGYEQYF	TGTGCCAGCAGTCACTCCCCAGGACAGTTCGGGTACGAGCAGTACTTC
-	few	TRBV6-6	TRBJ2-7	CASTNRDWEQYF	TGTGCCAGCACCAACAGGGATTGGGAGCAGTACTTC
-	many	TRBV5-8	TRBJ1-2	CASTQSGWHYGYTF	TGTGCCAGCACTCAGTCAGGATGGCACTATGGCTACACCTTC
-	many	TRBV9	TRBJ1-1	CASSPRMGQISMAFF	TGTGCCAGCAGCCCCAGGATGGGACAAATATCGATGGCTTTCTTT
-	-	TRBV6-2/TRBV6-3	TRBJ2-7	CATTRGANSYEQYF	TGTGCCACCACAAGGGGGGCGAACTCCTACGAGCAGTACTTC
TRBD2	many	TRBV10-3	TRBJ2-1	CAISEPTLAGGPYNEQFF	TGTGCCATCAGTGAGCCCACCCTAGCGGGGGGCCCCTACAATGAGCAGTTCTTC
-	few	TRBV7-2	TRBJ2-5	CASSSHMETQYF	TGTGCCAGCAGCTCCCATATGGAGACCCAGTACTTC